Each of the 21 T cell receptor beta chains below was sequenced from the same sample in a study of monozygotic twins with inflammatory bowel disease. TCRdb reanalyzed the 5' RACE reads, giving one entry per CDR3 protein sequence and no DNA. This sample contains 200,000 to 250,000 distinct CDR3 sequences. Material: blood. The origin of the receptors is a human donor with ulcerative colitis or Crohn's disease, or a healthy co-twin of an affected twin (not recorded which).

This sequence joins TRBV7-3 and TRBJ1-6. The CDR3 has 16 residues. From germline, CDR1 is SGHTA and CDR2 FQGTGA. The CDR3 spells CASSLTGPGSNSPLHF.

The rearrangement joins TRBV6-2 or TRBV6-3 to TRBJ2-7; TCRdb designates TRBD1, a call that cannot be tested without DNA. This CDR3 has 12 amino acids. Germline V CDR1 and CDR2: MNHEY, SVGEGT. The CDR3 reads CASSGTGYEQYF.

The chain combines TRBV7-9 with TRBJ2-5; the D call from TCRdb, TRBD2, cannot be confirmed without DNA. The CDR3 has 16 amino acids. The germline V gene has CDR1 SEHNR and CDR2 FQNEAQ (reference sequence). CDR3 residues: CASSPAGLAGTETQYF.

Here the CDR3 reads CAGSSFYEQYF. The chain has TRBV28 and TRBJ2-7. The CDR3 has 11 amino acids. Germline V gene lookup returns CDR1 MDHEN and CDR2 SYDVKM.

The rearrangement uses TRBV10-3 and TRBJ2-7; TCRdb lists TRBD1, though no DNA is available to test this call. Per the germline V gene, CDR1 is ENHRY and CDR2 is SYGVKD. CDR3 length equals 14 residues. This chain's CDR3 is CAISPGQVVDEQYF.

V and J are TRBV6-5 and TRBJ2-3; the D call of TRBD1 rests on TCRdb alone, since no DNA is present to check it. The CDR3 consists of 11 residues. Germline V lookup: CDR1 MNHEY, CDR2 SVGAGI. This chain's CDR3 is CASRAGQTQYF.

The V and J genes are TRBV2 and TRBJ1-1. The CDR3 has 14 amino acids. The germline V gene encodes CDR1 SNHLY and CDR2 FYNNEI. The CDR3 reads CASSAPQGGTEAFF. Together with reference TRBV2 and TRBJ1-1, the CDR3 gives the full variable domain: EPEVTQTPSHQVTQMGQEVILRCVPISNHLYFYWYRQILGQKVEFLVSFYNNEISEKSEIFDDQFSVERPDGSNFTLKIRSTKLEDSAMYFCASSAPQGGTEAFFGQGTRLTVV.

This chain joins TRBV6-2 or TRBV6-3 and TRBJ1-5. This CDR3 is 15 amino acids long. Per the germline V gene, CDR1 is MNHEY and CDR2 is SVGEGT. The CDR3 protein is CASSYRGPDYQPQHF.

This chain joins TRBV3-1 and TRBJ2-1; TCRdb selects TRBD1, and the lack of DNA leaves this call unchecked. CDR1 is LGHDT, CDR2 YNNKEL, per germline (reference sequence). This CDR3 has 12 residues. The CDR3 here is CASSLSRGPLFF.

The genes are TRBV20-1 and TRBJ2-6; TCRdb's D gene call, TRBD2, goes unchecked for lack of DNA. The CDR3 is 14 amino acids. CDR1 DFQATT and CDR2 SNEGSKA come from the germline V gene (reference sequence). CDR3 region: CSARDQGGANVLTF.

The CDR3: CASSLEVQGGPPRTLHF. J is TRBJ1-6 and V is TRBV7-8. The V gene's germline CDR1 is SGHVS and CDR2 FQNEAQ. The CDR3 is made up of 17 amino acids.

This chain's CDR3 is CASSRGTWTGRNTIYF. This chain links TRBV5-1 with TRBJ1-3; TCRdb designates TRBD1, a call that cannot be tested without DNA. The germline V gene has CDR1 SGHRS and CDR2 YFSETQ. The CDR3 is 16 amino acids.

This chain links TRBV2 with TRBJ2-3. Germline V gene data show CDR1 as SNHLY and CDR2 as FYNNEI. The CDR3 totals 14 residues. The CDR3 is CASSDSSVTDTQYF.

The chain is built from TRBV28 and TRBJ1-2. This CDR3 contains 13 residues. Germline CDR1 MDHEN, CDR2 SYDVKM. The CDR3 is CASMRQAFYGYTF.

CDR3 in amino acids: CASRPDRVNTEAFF. This chain connects TRBV12-3 or TRBV12-4 to TRBJ1-1; TCRdb's D call, TRBD1, is unchecked because there is no DNA. The CDR3 is made up of 14 amino acids.

V gene TRBV7-6 combines with J gene TRBJ2-1. CDR3 length equals 15 residues. Germline CDR1 is SGHVS and CDR2 is FNYEAQ. CDR3 loop: CASSSTERSYNEQFF.

CDR3 loop: CSGTGTGPNEKLFF. The genes are TRBV20-1 and TRBJ1-4; the D call from TCRdb, TRBD1, cannot be confirmed without DNA. The CDR3 totals 14 residues. Germline loops: CDR1 DFQATT, CDR2 SNEGSKA (reference sequence).

The CDR3 loop is CASSFTGAKDTQYF. The J gene is TRBJ2-3, the V gene TRBV28; TCRdb's D call, TRBD2, is unchecked because there is no DNA. The CDR3 length is 14 residues. Germline lookup yields CDR1 MDHEN and CDR2 SYDVKM.

This CDR3 reads CASSYANQPQHF. The rearrangement links TRBV6-2 or TRBV6-3 to TRBJ1-5. Germline CDR1 and CDR2: MNHEY and SVGEGT. This CDR3 contains 12 residues.

The V call is TRBV6-1, the J call TRBJ2-3; TCRdb indicates TRBD1, and absent DNA this call remains unverified. The germline V gene has CDR1 MNHNS and CDR2 SASEGT. This CDR3 is 14 amino acids long. CDR3 sequence reads: CASRTRGRSDTQYF.

The genes are TRBV7-2 and TRBJ1-6. Germline values: CDR1 SGHTA, CDR2 FQGNSA. The CDR3 is made up of 14 amino acids. This CDR3 reads CASRLRANNSPLHF.